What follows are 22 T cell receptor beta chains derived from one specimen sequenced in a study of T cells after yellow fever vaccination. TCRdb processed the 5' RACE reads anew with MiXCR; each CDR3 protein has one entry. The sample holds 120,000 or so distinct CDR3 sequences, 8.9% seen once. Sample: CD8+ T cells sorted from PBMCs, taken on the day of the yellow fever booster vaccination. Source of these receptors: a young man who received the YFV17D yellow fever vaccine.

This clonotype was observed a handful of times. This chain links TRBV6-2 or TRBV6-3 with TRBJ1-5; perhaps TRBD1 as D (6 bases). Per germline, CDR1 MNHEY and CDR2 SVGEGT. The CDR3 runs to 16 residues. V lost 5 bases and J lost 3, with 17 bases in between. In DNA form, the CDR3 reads TGTGCCAGCAGTCGGTCGGACAGACGGGTCAATCAGCCCCAGCATTTT. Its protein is CASSRSDRRVNQPQHF.

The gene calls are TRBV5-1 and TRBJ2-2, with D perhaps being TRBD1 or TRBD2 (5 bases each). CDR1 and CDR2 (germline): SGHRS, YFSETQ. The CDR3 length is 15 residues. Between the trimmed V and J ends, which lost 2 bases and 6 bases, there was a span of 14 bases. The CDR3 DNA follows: TGCGCCAGCAGCTTTGGGGGTCCAAAGTCCGGGGAGCTGTTTTTT. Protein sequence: CASSFGGPKSGELFF.

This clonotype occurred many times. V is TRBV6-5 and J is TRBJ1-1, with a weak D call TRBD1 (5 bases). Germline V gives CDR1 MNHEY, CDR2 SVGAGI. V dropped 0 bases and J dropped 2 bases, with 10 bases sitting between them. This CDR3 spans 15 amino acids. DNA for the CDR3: TGTGCCAGCAGTTACTCGGGCAGGGCTAACACTGAAGCTTTCTTT. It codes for CASSYSGRANTEAFF.

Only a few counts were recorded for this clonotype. The CDR3 DNA reads as TGCGCCAGCAGTTCCCCCTCGGATTATGGCTACACCTTC. As protein: CASSSPSDYGYTF. The V call is TRBV4-3, the J call TRBJ1-2; D is ambiguous. Per germline, CDR1 LGHNA and CDR2 YSLEER. The CDR3 has 13 residues. Trimming pared 6 bases from V and 5 bases from J, leaving 13 bases between.

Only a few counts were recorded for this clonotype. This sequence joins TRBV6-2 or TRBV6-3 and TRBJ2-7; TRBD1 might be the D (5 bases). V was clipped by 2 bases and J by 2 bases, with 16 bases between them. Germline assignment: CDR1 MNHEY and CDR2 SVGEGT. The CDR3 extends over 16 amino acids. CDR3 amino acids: CASSYPLVGLPYEQYF. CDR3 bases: TGTGCCAGCAGTTACCCCCTTGTGGGGCTACCCTACGAGCAGTACTTC.

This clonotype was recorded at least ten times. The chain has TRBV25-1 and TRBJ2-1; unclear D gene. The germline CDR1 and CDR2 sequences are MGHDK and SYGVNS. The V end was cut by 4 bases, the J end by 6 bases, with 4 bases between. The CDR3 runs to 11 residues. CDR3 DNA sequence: TGTGCCAGCAGTGGGGCCAATGAGCAGTTCTTC. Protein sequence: CASSGANEQFF.

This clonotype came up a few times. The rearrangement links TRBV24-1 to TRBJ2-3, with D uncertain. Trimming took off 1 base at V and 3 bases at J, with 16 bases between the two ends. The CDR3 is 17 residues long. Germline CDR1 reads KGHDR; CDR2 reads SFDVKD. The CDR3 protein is CATSDFKASLRTDTQYF. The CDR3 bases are TGTGCCACCAGTGATTTCAAGGCCAGCCTCAGGACAGATACGCAGTATTTT.

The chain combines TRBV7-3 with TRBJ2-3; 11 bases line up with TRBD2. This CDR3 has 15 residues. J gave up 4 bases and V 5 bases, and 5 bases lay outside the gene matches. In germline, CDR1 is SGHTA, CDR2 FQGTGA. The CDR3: CASSRSGGASDTQYF. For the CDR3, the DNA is TGTGCCAGCAGCCGTAGCGGGGGGGCTTCAGATACGCAGTATTTT.

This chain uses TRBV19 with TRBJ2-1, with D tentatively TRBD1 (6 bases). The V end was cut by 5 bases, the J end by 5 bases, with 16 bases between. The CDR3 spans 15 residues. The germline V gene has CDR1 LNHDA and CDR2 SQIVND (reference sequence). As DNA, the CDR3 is TGTGCCAGTAGTCCGGACAGAAACTACAACAATGAGCAGTTCTTC. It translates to CASSPDRNYNNEQFF.

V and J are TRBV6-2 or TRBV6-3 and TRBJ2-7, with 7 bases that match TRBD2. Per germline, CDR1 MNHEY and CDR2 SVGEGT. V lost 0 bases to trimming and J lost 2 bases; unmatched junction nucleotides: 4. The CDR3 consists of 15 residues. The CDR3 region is CASSYSGLQAYEQYF. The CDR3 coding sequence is TGTGCCAGCAGTTACTCGGGACTACAGGCCTACGAGCAGTACTTC.

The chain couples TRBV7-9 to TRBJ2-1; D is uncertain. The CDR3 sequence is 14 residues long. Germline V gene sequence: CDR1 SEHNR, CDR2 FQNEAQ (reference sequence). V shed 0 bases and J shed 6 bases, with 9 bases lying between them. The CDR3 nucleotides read TGTGCCAGCAGCTTAGCAGGGCACTTCAATGAGCAGTTCTTC. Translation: CASSLAGHFNEQFF.

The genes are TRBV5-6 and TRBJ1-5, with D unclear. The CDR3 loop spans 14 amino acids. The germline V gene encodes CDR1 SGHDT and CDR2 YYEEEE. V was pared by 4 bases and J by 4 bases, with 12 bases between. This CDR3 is CASSLTRGNQPQHF. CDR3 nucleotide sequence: TGTGCCAGCAGCCTCACCAGAGGAAATCAGCCCCAGCATTTT.

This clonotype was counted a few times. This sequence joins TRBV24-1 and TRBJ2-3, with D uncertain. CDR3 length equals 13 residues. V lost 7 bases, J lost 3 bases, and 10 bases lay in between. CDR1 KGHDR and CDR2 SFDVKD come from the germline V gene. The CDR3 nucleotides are TGTGCCACCAGGATCATTGGGACAGATACGCAGTATTTT. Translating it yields CATRIIGTDTQYF.

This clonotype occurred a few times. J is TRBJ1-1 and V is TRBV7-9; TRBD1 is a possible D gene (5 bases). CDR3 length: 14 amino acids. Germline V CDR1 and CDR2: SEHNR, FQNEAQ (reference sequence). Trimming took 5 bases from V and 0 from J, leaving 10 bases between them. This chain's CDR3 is CASSPGRMNTEAFF. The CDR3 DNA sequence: TGTGCCAGCAGCCCGGGACGGATGAACACTGAAGCTTTCTTT.

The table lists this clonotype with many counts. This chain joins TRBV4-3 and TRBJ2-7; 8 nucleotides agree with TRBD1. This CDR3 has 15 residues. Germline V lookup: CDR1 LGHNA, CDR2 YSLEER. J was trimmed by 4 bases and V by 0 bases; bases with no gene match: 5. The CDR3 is CASSQEDNRGYEQYF. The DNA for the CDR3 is TGCGCCAGCAGCCAAGAAGATAACAGGGGGTACGAGCAGTACTTC.

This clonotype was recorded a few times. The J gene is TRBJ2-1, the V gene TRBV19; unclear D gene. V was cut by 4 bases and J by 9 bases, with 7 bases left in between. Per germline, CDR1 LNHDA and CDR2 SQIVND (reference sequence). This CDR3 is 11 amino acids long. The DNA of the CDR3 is TGTGCCAGTAGTACTAGTGTTGAGCAGTTCTTC. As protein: CASSTSVEQFF.

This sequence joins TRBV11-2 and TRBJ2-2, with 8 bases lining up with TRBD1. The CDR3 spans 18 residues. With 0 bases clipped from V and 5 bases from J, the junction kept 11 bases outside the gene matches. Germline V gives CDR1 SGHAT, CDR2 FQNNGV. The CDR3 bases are TGTGCCAGCAGCTTAGACTACCCGGACAGGGCGAGGACCGGGGAGCTGTTTTTT. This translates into CASSLDYPDRARTGELFF.

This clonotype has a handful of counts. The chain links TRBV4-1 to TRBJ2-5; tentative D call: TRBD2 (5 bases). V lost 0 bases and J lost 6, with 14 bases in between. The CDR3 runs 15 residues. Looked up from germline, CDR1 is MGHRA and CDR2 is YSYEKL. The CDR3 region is CASSQERAERKTQYF. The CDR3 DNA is TGCGCCAGCAGCCAAGAGAGGGCCGAACGGAAGACCCAGTACTTC.

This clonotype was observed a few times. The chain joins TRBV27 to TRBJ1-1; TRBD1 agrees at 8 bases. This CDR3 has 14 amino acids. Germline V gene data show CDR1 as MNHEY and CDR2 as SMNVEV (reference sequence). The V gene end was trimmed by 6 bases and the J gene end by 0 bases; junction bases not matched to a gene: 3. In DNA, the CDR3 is TGTGCCAGCAGGAAGACAGGGGTGAACACTGAAGCTTTCTTT. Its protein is CASRKTGVNTEAFF.

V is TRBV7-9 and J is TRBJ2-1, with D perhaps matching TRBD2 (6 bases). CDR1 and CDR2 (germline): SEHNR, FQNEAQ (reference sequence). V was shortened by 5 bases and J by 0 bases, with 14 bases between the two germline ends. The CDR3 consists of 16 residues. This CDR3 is CASSPAGPHSYNEQFF. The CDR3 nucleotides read TGTGCCAGCAGCCCGGCGGGGCCCCACTCCTACAATGAGCAGTTCTTC. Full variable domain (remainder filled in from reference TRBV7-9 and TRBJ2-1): DTGVSQNPRHKITKRGQNVTFRCDPISEHNRLYWYRQTLGQGPEFLTYFQNEAQLEKSRLLSDRFSAERPKGSFSTLEIQRTEQGDSAMYLCASSPAGPHSYNEQFFGPGTRLTVL.

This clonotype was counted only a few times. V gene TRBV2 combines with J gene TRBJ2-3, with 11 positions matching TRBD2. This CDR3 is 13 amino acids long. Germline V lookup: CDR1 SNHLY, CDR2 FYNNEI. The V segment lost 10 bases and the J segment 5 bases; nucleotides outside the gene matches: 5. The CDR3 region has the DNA TGTGCCACAACTAGCGGGGGAGAAGATACGCAGTATTTT. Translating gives CATTSGGEDTQYF.

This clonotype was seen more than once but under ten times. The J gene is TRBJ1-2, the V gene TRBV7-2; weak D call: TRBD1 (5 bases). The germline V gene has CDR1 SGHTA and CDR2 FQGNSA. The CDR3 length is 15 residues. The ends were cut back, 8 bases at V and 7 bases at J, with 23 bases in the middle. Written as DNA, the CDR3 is TGTGCCAGCGCACGGCACCCAGATCAGGGCGCTGGCTACACCTTC. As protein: CASARHPDQGAGYTF.